Sequencing of this T cell receptor beta chain was carried out in a study of T cells in Graves' hyperthyroidism and ophthalmopathy. Study observations and caveats: Expanded thyroid clonotypes (above 0.001) were mostly also found in blood.

From RNA transcripts, TCR beta CDR3 regions were amplified. HTBI primers were the set used in a first-round RT-PCR of the TCR CDR3. Via MiXCR, TCRdb re-called the multiplex PCR reads, giving one row per CDR3 protein. The table includes 500,000 to 800,000 distinct CDR3 sequences, approximately 14% detected once. Germline CDR1 reads MNHEY; CDR2 reads SMNVEV (reference sequence). V was clipped by 0 bases and J by 3 bases, with 8 bases between them. The CDR3 runs 14 residues. This clonotype was counted many times. The antigen is undetermined. Individuals with ophthalmopathy presented a Clinical Activity Score of at least 3, a NOSPECS grade of at least 4 and a duration under 3 months.

J is TRBJ1-1 and V is TRBV27; no firm D call. Material for sequencing was blood. The clonotype was recovered from a woman between 50 and 59 years old with Graves' ophthalmopathy. CDR3 coding DNA: TGTGCCAGCAGTTTATCGGCGGGAGACACTGAAGCTTTCTTT. Its translation is CASSLSAGDTEAFF.